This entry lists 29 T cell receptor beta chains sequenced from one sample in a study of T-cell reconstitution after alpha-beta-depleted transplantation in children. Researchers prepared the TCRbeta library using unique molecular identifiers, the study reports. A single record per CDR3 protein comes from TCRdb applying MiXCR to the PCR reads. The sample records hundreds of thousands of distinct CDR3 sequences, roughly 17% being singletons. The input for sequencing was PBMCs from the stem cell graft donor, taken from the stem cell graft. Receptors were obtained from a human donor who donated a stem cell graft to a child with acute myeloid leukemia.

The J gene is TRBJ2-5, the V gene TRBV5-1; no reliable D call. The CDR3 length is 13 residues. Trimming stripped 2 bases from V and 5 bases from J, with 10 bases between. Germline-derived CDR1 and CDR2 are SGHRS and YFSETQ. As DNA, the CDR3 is TGCGCCAGCAGCTTTGCGGTCGAGGAGACCCAGTACTTC. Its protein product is CASSFAVEETQYF.

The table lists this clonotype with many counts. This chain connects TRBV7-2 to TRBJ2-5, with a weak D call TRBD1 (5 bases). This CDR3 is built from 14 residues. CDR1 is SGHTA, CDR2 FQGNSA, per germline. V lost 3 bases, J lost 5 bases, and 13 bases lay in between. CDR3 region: CASSFGGAAETQYF. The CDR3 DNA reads TGTGCCAGCAGCTTCGGTGGGGCAGCGGAGACCCAGTACTTC.

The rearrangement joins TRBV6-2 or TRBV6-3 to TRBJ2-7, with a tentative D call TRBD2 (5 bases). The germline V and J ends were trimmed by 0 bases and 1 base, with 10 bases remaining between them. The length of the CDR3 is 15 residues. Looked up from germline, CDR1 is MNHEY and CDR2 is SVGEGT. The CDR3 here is CASSYSKRASYEQYF. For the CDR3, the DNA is TGTGCCAGCAGTTACTCGAAGAGGGCGTCCTACGAGCAGTACTTC.

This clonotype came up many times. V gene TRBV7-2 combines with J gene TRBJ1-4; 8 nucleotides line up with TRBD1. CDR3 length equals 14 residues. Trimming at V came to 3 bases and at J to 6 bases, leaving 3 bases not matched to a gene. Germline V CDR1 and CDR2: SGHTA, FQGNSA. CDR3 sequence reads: CASSFQTGDEKLFF. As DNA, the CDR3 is TGTGCCAGCAGCTTTCAGACAGGGGATGAAAAACTGTTTTTT.

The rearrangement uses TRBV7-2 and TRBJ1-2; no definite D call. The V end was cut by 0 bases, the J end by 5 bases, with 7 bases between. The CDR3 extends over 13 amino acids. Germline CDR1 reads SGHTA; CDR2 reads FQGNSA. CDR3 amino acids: CASSLAQQYGYTF. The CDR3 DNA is TGTGCCAGCAGCTTAGCTCAACAATATGGCTACACCTTC.

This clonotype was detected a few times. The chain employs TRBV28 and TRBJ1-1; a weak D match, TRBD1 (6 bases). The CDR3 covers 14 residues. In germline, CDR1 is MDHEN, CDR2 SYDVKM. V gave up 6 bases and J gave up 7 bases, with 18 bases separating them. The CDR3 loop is CASSRPQGSGEAFF. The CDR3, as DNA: TGTGCCAGCAGCCGACCTCAGGGGTCTGGTGAAGCTTTCTTT. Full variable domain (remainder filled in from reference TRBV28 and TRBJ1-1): DVKVTQSSRYLVKRTGEKVFLECVQDMDHENMFWYRQDPGLGLRLIYFSYDVKMKEKGDIPEGYSVSREKKERFSLILESASTNQTSMYLCASSRPQGSGEAFFGQGTRLTVV.

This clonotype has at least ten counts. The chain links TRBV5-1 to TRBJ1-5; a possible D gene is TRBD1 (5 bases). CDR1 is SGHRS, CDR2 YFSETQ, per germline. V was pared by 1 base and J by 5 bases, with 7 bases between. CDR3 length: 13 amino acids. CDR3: CASSLWGDQPQHF. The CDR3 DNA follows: TGCGCCAGCAGCTTGTGGGGCGATCAGCCCCAGCATTTT.

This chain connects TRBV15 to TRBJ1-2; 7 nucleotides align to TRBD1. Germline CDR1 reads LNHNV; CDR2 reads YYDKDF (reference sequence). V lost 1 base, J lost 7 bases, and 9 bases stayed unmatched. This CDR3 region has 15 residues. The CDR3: CATSRGRTGHVGYTF. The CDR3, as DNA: TGTGCCACCAGCAGAGGAAGGACAGGACATGTTGGCTACACCTTC.

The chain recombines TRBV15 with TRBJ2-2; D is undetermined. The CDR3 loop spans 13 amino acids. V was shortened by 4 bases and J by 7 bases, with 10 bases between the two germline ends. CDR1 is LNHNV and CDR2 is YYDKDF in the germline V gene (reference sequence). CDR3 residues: CATSTLSYGELFF. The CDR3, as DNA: TGTGCCACCAGCACCCTCTCTTACGGGGAGCTGTTTTTT.

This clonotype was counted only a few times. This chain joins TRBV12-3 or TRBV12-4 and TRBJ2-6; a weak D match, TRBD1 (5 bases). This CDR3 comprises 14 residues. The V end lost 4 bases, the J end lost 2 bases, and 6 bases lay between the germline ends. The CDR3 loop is CASSSGPGANVLTF. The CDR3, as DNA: TGTGCCAGCAGTTCAGGGCCTGGGGCCAACGTCCTGACTTTC.

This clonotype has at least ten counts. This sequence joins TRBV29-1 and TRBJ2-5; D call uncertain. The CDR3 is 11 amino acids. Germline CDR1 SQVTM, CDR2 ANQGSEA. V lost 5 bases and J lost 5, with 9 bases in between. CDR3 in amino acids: CSVRDSETQYF. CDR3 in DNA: TGCAGCGTTAGGGATTCGGAGACCCAGTACTTC.

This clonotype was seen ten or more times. As DNA, the CDR3 is TGCAGCGTCGGAAGGGACACTGAAGCTTTCTTT. Translation: CSVGRDTEAFF. The chain joins TRBV29-1 to TRBJ1-1; D remains unclear. Germline CDR1 is SQVTM and CDR2 is ANQGSEA. The V gene lost 6 bases and the J gene lost 3 bases, with 8 bases spanning the gap. The CDR3 consists of 11 residues.

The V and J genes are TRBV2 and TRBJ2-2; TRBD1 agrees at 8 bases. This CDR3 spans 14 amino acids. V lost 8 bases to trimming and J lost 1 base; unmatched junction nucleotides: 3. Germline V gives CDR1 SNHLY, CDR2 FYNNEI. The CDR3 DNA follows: TGTGCCAGCGTTGGACAGGGGAACACCGGGGAGCTGTTTTTT. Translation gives CASVGQGNTGELFF.

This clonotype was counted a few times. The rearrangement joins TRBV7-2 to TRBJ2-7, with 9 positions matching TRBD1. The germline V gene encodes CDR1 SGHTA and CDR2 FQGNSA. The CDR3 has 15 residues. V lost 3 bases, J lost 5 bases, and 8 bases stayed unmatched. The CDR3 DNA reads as TGTGCCAGCAGCTTGCTACAGGGGGCCAAGGACGAGCAGTACTTC. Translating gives CASSLLQGAKDEQYF. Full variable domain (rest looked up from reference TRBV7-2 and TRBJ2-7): GAGVSQSPSNKVTEKGKDVELRCDPISGHTALYWYRQSLGQGLEFLIYFQGNSAPDKSGLPSDRFSAERTGGSVSTLTIQRTQQEDSAVYLCASSLLQGAKDEQYFGPGTRLTVT.

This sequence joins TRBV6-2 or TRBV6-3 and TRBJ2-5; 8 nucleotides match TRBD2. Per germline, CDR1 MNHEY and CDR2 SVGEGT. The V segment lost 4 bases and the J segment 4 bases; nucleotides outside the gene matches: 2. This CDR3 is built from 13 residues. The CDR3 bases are TGTGCCAGCAGTTGGGCGGGAGGAGAGACCCAGTACTTC. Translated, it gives CASSWAGGETQYF.

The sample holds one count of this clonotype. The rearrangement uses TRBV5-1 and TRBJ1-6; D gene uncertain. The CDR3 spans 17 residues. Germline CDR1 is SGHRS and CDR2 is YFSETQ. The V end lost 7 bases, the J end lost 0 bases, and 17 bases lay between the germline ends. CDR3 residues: CASRGGSGSSYNSPLHF. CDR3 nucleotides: TGCGCCAGCCGTGGAGGGTCGGGGAGCTCCTATAATTCACCCCTCCACTTT.

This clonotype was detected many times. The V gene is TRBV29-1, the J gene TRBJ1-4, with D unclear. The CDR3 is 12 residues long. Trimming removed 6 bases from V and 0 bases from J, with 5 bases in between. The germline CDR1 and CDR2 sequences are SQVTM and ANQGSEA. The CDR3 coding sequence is TGCAGCGTGTGGGCAACTAATGAAAAACTGTTTTTT. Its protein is CSVWATNEKLFF.

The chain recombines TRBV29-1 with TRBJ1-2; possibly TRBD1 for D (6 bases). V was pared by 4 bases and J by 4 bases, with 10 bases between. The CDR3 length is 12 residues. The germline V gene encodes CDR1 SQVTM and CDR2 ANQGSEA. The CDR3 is CSVGTGSYGYTF. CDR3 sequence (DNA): TGCAGCGTTGGTACAGGGAGCTATGGCTACACCTTC.

The CDR3 DNA is TGTGCCAGCAGCCCGATCATAGCGGGGGGCTCCAATGAGCAGTTCTTC. It encodes CASSPIIAGGSNEQFF. This chain joins TRBV7-2 and TRBJ2-1; 10 bases map to TRBD2. Trimming took 5 bases from V and 6 from J; bases not matched to a gene: 10. This CDR3 spans 16 amino acids. The V gene's germline CDR1 is SGHTA and CDR2 FQGNSA.

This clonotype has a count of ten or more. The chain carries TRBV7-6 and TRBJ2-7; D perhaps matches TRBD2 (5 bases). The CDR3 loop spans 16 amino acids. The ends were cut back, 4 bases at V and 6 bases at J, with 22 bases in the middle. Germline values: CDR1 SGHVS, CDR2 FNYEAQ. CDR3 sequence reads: CASSYAKGVVPSEQYV. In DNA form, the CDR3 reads TGTGCCAGCAGCTACGCAAAGGGAGTGGTTCCCTCCGAGCAGTACGTC.

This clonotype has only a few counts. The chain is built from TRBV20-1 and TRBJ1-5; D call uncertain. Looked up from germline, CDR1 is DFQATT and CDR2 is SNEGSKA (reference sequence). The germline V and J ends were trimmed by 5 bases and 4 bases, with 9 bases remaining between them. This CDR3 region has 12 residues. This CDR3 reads CSAGPPNQPQHF. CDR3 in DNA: TGCAGTGCTGGGCCACCGAATCAGCCCCAGCATTTT.

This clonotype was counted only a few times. This chain's CDR3 is CASSMTEPNEKLFF. CDR3 sequence (DNA): TGTGCCAGCAGCATGACAGAACCTAATGAAAAACTGTTTTTT. J is TRBJ1-4 and V is TRBV21-1; TRBD1 is taken as the D call from the table, unchecked against the DNA. TRBV21-1 is listed as a pseudogene. The CDR3 sequence is 14 residues long.

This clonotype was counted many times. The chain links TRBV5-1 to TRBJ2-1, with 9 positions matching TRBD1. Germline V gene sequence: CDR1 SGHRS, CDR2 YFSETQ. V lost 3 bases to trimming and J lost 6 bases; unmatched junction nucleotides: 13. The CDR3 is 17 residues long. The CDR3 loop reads CASSSTPGDRVLNEQFF. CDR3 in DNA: TGCGCCAGCAGCTCTACCCCGGGGGACAGGGTCCTCAATGAGCAGTTCTTC.

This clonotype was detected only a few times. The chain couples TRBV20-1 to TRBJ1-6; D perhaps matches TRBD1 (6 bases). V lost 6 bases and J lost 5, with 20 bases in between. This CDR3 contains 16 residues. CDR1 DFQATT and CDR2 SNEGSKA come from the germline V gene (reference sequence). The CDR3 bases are TGCAGTGCCAAAACCAGGGGCAGGGGCAATAATTCACCCCTCCACTTT. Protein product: CSAKTRGRGNNSPLHF.

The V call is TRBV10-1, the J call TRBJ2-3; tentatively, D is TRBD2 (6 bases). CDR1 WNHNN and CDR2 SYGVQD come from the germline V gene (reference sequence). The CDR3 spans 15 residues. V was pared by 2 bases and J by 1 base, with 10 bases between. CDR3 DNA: TGCGCCAGCAGTGAGCGGCAGCGGGGCACAGATACGCAGTATTTT. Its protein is CASSERQRGTDTQYF.

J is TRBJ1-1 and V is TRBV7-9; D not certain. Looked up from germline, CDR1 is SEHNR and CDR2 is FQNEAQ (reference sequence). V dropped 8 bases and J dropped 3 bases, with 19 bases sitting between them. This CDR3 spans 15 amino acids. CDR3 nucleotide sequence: TGTGCCAGCCTACCTCCCAGTCACGGGCACACTGAAGCTTTCTTT. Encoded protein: CASLPPSHGHTEAFF.

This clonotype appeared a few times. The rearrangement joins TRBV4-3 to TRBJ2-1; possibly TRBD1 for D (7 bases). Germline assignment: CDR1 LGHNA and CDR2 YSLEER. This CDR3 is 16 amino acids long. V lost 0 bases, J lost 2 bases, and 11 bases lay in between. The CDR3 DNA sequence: TGCGCCAGCAGCCAAGATCAGGGGGGCCCCTACAATGAGCAGTTCTTC. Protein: CASSQDQGGPYNEQFF.

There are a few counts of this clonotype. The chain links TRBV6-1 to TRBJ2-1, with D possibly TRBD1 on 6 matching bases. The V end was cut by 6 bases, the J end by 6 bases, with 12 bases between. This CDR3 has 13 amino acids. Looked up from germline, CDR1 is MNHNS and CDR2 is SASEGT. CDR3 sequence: CASSRGQRNEQFF. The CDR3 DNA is TGTGCCAGCAGCCGCGGACAGCGCAATGAGCAGTTCTTC.

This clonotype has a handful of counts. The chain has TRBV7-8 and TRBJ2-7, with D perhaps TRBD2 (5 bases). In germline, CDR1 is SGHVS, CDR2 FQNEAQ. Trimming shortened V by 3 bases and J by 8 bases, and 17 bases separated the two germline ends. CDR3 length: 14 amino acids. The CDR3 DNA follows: TGTGCCAGCAGCTTCGACGGGATTCCTACGAAGCAGTACTTC. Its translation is CASSFDGIPTKQYF. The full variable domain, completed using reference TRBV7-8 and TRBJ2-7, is GAGVSQSPRYKVAKRGQDVALRCDPISGHVSLFWYQQALGQGPEFLTYFQNEAQLDKSGLPSDRFFAERPEGSVSTLKIQRTQQEDSAVYLCASSFDGIPTKQYFGPGTRLTVT.